These 6 T cell receptor beta chains were all obtained from the same sample, sequenced in a study of T-cell reconstitution after alpha-beta-depleted transplantation in children. The library targeted TCRbeta and was prepared with unique molecular identifiers. TCRdb re-derived calls from the PCR reads in MiXCR, one entry per CDR3 protein. The table has about 310,000 distinct CDR3 sequences, about a quarter seen once. This material consisted of PBMCs, mostly from graft donor cells, taken 180 days after TCRalphabeta/CD19-depleted stem cell transplant. These receptors were collected from a male patient younger than 18 who had a stem cell transplant for acute lymphoblastic leukemia, so the T cells may come from the graft donor.

This clonotype was seen only a few times. The chain couples TRBV27 to TRBJ1-6, with D unclear. Germline V gene data show CDR1 as MNHEY and CDR2 as SMNVEV (reference sequence). The CDR3 has 16 amino acids. Trimming removed 6 bases at V and 0 bases at J, with 12 bases between. The CDR3 loop reads CASRGPSSSYNSPLHF. In nucleotides, the CDR3 is TGTGCCAGCAGGGGCCCCAGTAGCTCCTATAATTCACCCCTCCACTTT.

Only a few counts were recorded for this clonotype. The genes are TRBV20-1 and TRBJ1-1, with 8 bases aligning to TRBD1. The CDR3 loop spans 12 amino acids. V trimming: 4 bases; J trimming: 4 bases; junction bases outside the gene matches: 2. CDR1 DFQATT and CDR2 SNEGSKA come from the germline V gene (reference sequence). CDR3 nucleotide sequence: TGCAGTGCTACAACAGGGGGCACTGAAGCTTTCTTT. This gives the protein CSATTGGTEAFF.

This clonotype was counted between two and nine times. The gene calls are TRBV7-9 and TRBJ2-5; perhaps TRBD2 as D (5 bases). V gave up 3 bases and J gave up 6 bases, with 11 bases separating them. CDR3 size: 13 residues. In germline, CDR1 is SEHNR, CDR2 FQNEAQ (reference sequence). CDR3 sequence: CASSFFEGQTQYF. In DNA form, the CDR3 reads TGTGCCAGCAGCTTTTTCGAGGGTCAGACCCAGTACTTC. Combining the CDR3 with reference TRBV7-9 and TRBJ2-5 gives the whole variable domain DTGVSQNPRHKITKRGQNVTFRCDPISEHNRLYWYRQTLGQGPEFLTYFQNEAQLEKSRLLSDRFSAERPKGSFSTLEIQRTEQGDSAMYLCASSFFEGQTQYFGPGTRLLVL.

In its sample, this clonotype was seen a few times. This chain uses TRBV20-1 with TRBJ2-7, with 8 positions matching TRBD2. This CDR3 is 15 amino acids long. Germline CDR1 is DFQATT and CDR2 is SNEGSKA (reference sequence). The junction had 14 bases not matched to a gene; V was cut back by 6 bases and J by 4 bases. This chain's CDR3 is CSATRLAGGSYEQYF. The DNA for the CDR3 is TGCAGTGCAACCCGTCTAGCGGGTGGTTCTTACGAGCAGTACTTC.

This clonotype appeared a single time. The CDR3 loop reads CASSSLLGEPQHF. CDR3 DNA: TGCGCCAGCAGCTCCCTTCTCGGGGAGCCCCAGCATTTT. The chain couples TRBV5-1 to TRBJ1-5; D not resolved. The V end was cut by 3 bases, the J end by 8 bases, with 12 bases between. CDR1 is SGHRS, CDR2 YFSETQ, per germline. The CDR3 covers 13 residues.

This rearrangement joins TRBV5-5 to TRBJ2-1, with D unresolved. Looked up from germline, CDR1 is SGHKS and CDR2 is YYEKEE (reference sequence). V shed 6 bases and J shed 6 bases, with 10 bases lying between them. The CDR3 runs 12 residues. CDR3 nucleotide sequence: TGTGCCAGCACCCCAAGGACCAATGAGCAGTTCTTC. It encodes CASTPRTNEQFF.